This TCR beta chain was observed in a study of T cells in Graves' hyperthyroidism and ophthalmopathy (dated by TCRdb to between 2018 and 2021). As for the study more broadly: Peripheral blood samples were taken at initial diagnosis, before any treatment was given. A discovery cohort of fewer than 110 patients, fewer than 50 with Graves' ophthalmopathy and about 58 with stable Graves' hyperthyroidism, was used to find distinguishing TCR V-J signatures. Prospective prediction of ophthalmopathy was tested in an independent validation cohort of approximately 19 hyperthyroidism patients and some 17 patients who later progressed to ophthalmopathy. The 90 to 100 discovery patients were randomly split 7:3 into training and test sets. Thyroid tissue and blood T-cell repertoires from about six Graves' hyperthyroidism patients were also compared in the study. Once sampling was done, hyperthyroidism patients were given methimazole at a starting dose of 30 mg daily, whereas ophthalmopathy patients were given high-dose intravenous methylprednisolone. TCR Vbeta CDR3 sequencing of 130 to 150 peripheral blood samples (over 40 ophthalmopathy, around 80 hyperthyroidism and approximately 17 progressor patients) is reported in the paper. Overall results and qualifications from the work: In validation, the model predicted progression to ophthalmopathy a median of around six months before onset, with around 70% sensitivity and more than 72% specificity. Sample size was not statistically predetermined, and investigators were not blinded to group allocation. In cross-validation, a model built on a 13 V-J signature told ophthalmopathy apart from stable hyperthyroidism with about 90% sensitivity and 81% to 82% specificity, and in testing the same model reached 80%/75%. Most expanded thyroid clonotypes (frequency above 0.001) were also detected in blood, a finding suggesting that blood repertoires may reflect thyroid immune responses.

Ophthalmopathy patients had moderately to severely active disease, with a Clinical Activity Score of 3 or more, a NOSPECS grade of 4 or more, and a disease duration of less than 3 months. Patients with uncontrolled infections, other autoimmune diseases, pregnancy or lactation were excluded. Diagnoses were based on clinical symptoms, serum thyroxine and TRAb, thyroid ultrasound and orbital computed tomography. Ficoll-Paque density gradient centrifugation was used to isolate PBMCs from about 9.4 ml of fresh peripheral blood. Trizol reagent was used to extract total RNA, and RNA quality was then checked on an Agilent 2100 Bioanalyzer. TCR beta CDR3 regions were amplified from RNA transcripts. A first-round RT-PCR of the TCR CDR3 used the HTBI primer set with the Qiagen OneStep RT-PCR kit. Libraries were constructed in a second round of multiplex PCR, after which size selection and purification were carried out. Sequencing of the libraries was done on an Illumina HiSeq2000 using paired-end 100 bp reads. The published analysis was carried out like this. SOAPnuke was used to process the raw data, removing reads that contained adapters or uncalled bases, had a mean Phred below 15, or lacked an exact match to the constant primer or identifier. High-quality paired reads were merged using COPE v1.2.5, and each unique nucleotide sequence was defined as a clonotype. MiTCR v1.1 was used to align the clonotypes against IMGT TRBV, TRBD and TRBJ reference segments. Analysis was restricted to V-J combinations with a frequency above 0.0001, which covered roughly 99% of repertoires. A TCS score was defined as the ratio between F50 (clonal expansion) and ExV (chaos), using BLOSUM62-based TCRdist between CDR3 peptides within each V-J. Welch's t-statistics and random forest reduced 500 to 550 V-J features to some 14, which were used in a naive Bayes classifier (R e1071). In TCRdb, the public reads were trimmed at Q25 with fastp and aligned with MiXCR, with productive beta chains retained. All rows with the same CDR3 protein become a single entry with the most common DNA and genes. For this entry, the V and J calls and clone size follow TCRdb and not the study's own pipeline. The table for this sample lists about 410,000 distinct CDR3 sequences; about 15% of them were counted only once. The top ten clonotypes cover around 14% of the sample.

V is shortened by 8 bases, J by 6 bases, and the region joining them spans 12 bases. Based on the germline V gene, the CDR1 and CDR2 sequences are SGDLS and YYNGEE. Reading from cysteine to phenylalanine, the CDR3 counts 12 amino acids. The read is trimmed to its CDR3 DNA, 36 bases read in frame from base 1. In this sample, this clonotype turned up many times. Its antigen target is currently unknown. Within one base of it there is no much larger clone, and no base qualities were kept. This TCR came from a man between 18 and 35 years old with Graves' ophthalmopathy. Sequenced sample: blood. The chain was built from TRBV9 and TRBJ2-1, with the D gene uncertain. The CDR3 amino acid sequence is: CASTGSRNEQFF. The DNA sequence is as follows: TGTGCCAGTACGGGCTCCCGCAATGAGCAGTTCTTC.